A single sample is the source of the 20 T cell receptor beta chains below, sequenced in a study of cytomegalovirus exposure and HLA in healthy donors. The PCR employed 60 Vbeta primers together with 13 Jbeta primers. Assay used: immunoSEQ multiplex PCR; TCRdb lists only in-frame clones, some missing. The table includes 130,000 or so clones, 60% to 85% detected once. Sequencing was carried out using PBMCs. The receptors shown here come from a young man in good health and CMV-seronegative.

CDR3 bases: TGTGCCAGCAGTTACACACAACAGGGCTCTGGAAACACCATATATTTT. This encodes CASSYTQQGSGNTIYF. The V call is TRBV6-5, the J call TRBJ1-3; a possible D gene is TRBD1 (6 bases). The CDR3 loop spans 16 amino acids. Trimming removed 2 bases at V and 0 bases at J, with 11 bases between. The germline gives CDR1 MNHEY, CDR2 SVGAGI.

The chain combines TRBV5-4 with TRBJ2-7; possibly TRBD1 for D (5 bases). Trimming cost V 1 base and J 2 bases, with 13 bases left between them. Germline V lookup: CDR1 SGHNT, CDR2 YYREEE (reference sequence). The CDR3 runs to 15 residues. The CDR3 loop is CASSLMGLGPYEQYF. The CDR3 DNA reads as TGTGCCAGCAGCTTGATGGGGCTGGGGCCCTACGAGCAGTACTTC.

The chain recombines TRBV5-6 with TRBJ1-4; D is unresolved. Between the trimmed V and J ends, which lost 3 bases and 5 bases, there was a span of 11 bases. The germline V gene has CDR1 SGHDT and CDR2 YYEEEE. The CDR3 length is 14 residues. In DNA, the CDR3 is TGTGCCAGCAGCTCGAAGACTCAGAATGAAAAACTGTTTTTT. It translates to CASSSKTQNEKLFF.

CDR3 residues: CASSLRQGSYGYTF. Here the CDR3 DNA reads TGTGCCAGCAGTCTCCGACAGGGGAGCTATGGCTACACCTTC. The gene calls are TRBV2 and TRBJ1-2; 8 bases align to TRBD1. This CDR3 contains 14 residues. Per the germline V gene, CDR1 is SNHLY and CDR2 is FYNNEI. The junction had 6 bases not matched to a gene; V was cut back by 5 bases and J by 4 bases.

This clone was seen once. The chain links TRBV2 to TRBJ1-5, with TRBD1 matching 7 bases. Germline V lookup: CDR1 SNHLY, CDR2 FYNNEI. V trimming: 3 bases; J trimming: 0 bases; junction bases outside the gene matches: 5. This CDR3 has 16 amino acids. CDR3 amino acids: CASSETGSLSNQPQHF. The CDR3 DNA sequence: TGTGCCAGCAGTGAGACAGGGTCACTTAGCAATCAGCCCCAGCATTTT.

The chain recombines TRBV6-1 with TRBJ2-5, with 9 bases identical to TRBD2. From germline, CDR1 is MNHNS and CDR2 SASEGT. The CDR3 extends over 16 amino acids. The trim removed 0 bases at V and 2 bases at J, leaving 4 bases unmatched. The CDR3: CASSEAGGGGQETQYF. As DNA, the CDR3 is TGTGCCAGCAGTGAAGCGGGCGGGGGGGGACAAGAGACCCAGTACTTC.

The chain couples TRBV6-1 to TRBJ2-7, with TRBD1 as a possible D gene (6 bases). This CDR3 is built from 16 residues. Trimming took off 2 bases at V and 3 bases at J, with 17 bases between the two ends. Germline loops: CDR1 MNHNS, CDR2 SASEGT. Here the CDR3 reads CASSELSGVISYEQYF. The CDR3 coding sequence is TGTGCCAGCAGTGAACTTTCAGGGGTTATAAGCTACGAGCAGTACTTC.

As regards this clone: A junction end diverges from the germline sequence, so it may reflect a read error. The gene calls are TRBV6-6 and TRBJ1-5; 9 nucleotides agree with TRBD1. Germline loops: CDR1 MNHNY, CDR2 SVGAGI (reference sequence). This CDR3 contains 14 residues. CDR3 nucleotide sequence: TGTGCCAGCAGTTATAGCAACGGACAGGGGCAAACCCGCTTT. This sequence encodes CASSYSNGQGQTRF.

The CDR3 region is CASSLSGDPNTGELFF. The DNA of the CDR3 is TGCGCCAGCAGCCTTAGCGGGGACCCGAACACCGGGGAGCTGTTTTTT. V usage is TRBV4-1 and J usage is TRBJ2-2; 8 nucleotides align to TRBD2. CDR3 length: 16 amino acids. The germline V gene encodes CDR1 MGHRA and CDR2 YSYEKL. The V and J ends lost 4 bases and 0 bases, in that order; junction bases with no gene match: 4.

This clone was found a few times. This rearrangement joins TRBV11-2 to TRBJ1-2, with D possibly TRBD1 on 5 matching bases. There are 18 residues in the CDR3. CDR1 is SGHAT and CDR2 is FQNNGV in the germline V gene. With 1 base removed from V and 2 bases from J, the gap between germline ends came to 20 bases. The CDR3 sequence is CASSLGSPSTDPNYGYTF. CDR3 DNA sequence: TGTGCCAGCAGCTTAGGGTCCCCTTCGACAGACCCGAACTATGGCTACACCTTC.

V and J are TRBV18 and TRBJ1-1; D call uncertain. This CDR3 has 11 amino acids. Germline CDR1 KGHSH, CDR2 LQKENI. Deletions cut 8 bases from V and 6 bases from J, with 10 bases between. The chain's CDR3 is CASRVESEAFF. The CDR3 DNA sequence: TGTGCCAGCCGCGTCGAGTCTGAAGCTTTCTTT.

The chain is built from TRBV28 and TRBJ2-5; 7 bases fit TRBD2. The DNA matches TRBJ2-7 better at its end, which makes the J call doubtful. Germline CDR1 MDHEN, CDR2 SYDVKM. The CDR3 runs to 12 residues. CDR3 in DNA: TGTGCTGCCGGGACTACCAACTACGAGCAGTACTTC. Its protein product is CAAGTTNYEQYF.

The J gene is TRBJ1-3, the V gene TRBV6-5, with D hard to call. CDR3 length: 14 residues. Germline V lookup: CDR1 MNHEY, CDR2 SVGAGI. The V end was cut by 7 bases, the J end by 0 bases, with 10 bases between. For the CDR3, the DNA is TGTGCCAGCACGTCGTCAGACTCTGGAAACACCATATATTTT. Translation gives CASTSSDSGNTIYF.

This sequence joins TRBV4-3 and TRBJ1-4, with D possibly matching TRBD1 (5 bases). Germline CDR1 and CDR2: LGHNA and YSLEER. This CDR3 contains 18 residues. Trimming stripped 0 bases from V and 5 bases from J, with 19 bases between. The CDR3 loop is CASSQDPESGTENEKLFF. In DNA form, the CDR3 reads TGCGCCAGCAGCCAAGATCCCGAATCCGGGACTGAGAATGAAAAACTGTTTTTT.

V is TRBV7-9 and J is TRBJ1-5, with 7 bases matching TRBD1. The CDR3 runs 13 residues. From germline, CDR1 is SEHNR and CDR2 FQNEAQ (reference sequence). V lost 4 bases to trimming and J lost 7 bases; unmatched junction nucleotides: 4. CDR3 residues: CASSSQGDQPQHF. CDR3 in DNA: TGTGCCAGCAGCTCCCAGGGGGACCAGCCCCAGCATTTT.

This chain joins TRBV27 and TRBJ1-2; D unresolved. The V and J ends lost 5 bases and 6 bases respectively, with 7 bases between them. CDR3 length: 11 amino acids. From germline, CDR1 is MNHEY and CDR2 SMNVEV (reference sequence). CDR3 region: CASSPGDGYTF. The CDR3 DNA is TGTGCCAGCAGTCCGGGTGATGGCTACACCTTC.

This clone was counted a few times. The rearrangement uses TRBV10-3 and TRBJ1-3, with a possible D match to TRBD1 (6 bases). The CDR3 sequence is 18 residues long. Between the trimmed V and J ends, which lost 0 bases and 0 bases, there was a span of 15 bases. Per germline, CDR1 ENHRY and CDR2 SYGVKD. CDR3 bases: TGTGCCATCAGTGAGTCGGGCAGGGGTAATCCCTCTGGAAACACCATATATTTT. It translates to CAISESGRGNPSGNTIYF.

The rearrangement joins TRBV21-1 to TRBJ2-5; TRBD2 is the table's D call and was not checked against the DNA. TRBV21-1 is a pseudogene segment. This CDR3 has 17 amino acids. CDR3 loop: CASSKTGSGLCQETQYF. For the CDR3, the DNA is TGTGCCAGCAGCAAAACCGGGAGCGGGCTTTGCCAAGAGACCCAGTACTTC.

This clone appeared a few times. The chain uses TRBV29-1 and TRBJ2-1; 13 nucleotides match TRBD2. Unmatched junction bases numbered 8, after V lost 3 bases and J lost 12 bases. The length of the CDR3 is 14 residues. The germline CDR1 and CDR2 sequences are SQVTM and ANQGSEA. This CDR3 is CSVEGGTSGDRQFF. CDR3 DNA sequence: TGCAGCGTTGAGGGCGGGACTAGCGGGGATCGGCAGTTCTTC.

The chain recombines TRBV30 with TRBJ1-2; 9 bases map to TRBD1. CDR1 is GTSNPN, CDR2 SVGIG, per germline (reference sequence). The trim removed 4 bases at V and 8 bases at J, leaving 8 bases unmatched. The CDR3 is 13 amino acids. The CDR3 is CAWNQQGAGGYTF. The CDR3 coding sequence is TGTGCCTGGAACCAACAGGGGGCAGGGGGCTACACCTTC.